The 28 T cell receptor beta chains below were found in one sample sequenced in a study of blood T cell repertoires in COVID-19. This table comes from immunoSEQ multiplex PCR, and its TCRdb copy is limited to in-frame clones, with some not included. The top ten clones hold 33% of a sample with about 42,000 clones, roughly 80% of them seen once. Sequenced input: peripheral blood. The receptors were sampled from a woman over 75 with acute or convalescent COVID-19.

J is TRBJ1-2 and V is TRBV9, with 12 positions matching TRBD1. The CDR3 totals 16 residues. The V segment lost 0 bases and the J segment 3 bases; nucleotides outside the gene matches: 3. Germline V gene lookup returns CDR1 SGDLS and CDR2 YYNGEE. As DNA, the CDR3 is TGTGCCAGCAGCGTAGGGGGACAGGGGGCCTACTATGGCTACACCTTC. As protein: CASSVGGQGAYYGYTF.

This clone was detected only a few times. The gene calls are TRBV27 and TRBJ1-5, with 8 bases matching TRBD1. Germline V lookup: CDR1 MNHEY, CDR2 SMNVEV (reference sequence). With 2 bases clipped from V and 4 bases from J, the junction kept 1 base outside the gene matches. CDR3 length: 14 residues. The CDR3 spells CASSLRQGNQPQHF. The CDR3 DNA follows: TGTGCCAGCAGTTTACGACAGGGGAATCAGCCCCAGCATTTT.

The genes are TRBV28 and TRBJ1-1; D not resolved. The germline gives CDR1 MDHEN, CDR2 SYDVKM. There are 14 residues in the CDR3. Trimming removed 3 bases at V and 5 bases at J, with 13 bases between. In DNA form, the CDR3 reads TGTGCCAGCAGTTTGTCAGGAGGGAGGACTGAAGCTTTCTTT. Its protein is CASSLSGGRTEAFF.

The table lists this clone with a count of one. The chain uses TRBV9 and TRBJ2-1; 8 nucleotides agree with TRBD2. Germline V gives CDR1 SGDLS, CDR2 YYNGEE. The junction had 28 bases not matched to a gene; V was cut back by 5 bases and J by 9 bases. This CDR3 region has 20 residues. The CDR3 is CASSVLGWTSSSGSTVEQFF. In nucleotides, the CDR3 is TGTGCCAGCAGTGTCCTTGGGTGGACTAGCTCTTCCGGGTCTACAGTTGAGCAGTTCTTC.

The chain carries TRBV11-2 and TRBJ2-7; D unclear. The CDR3 is made up of 13 amino acids. Trimming shortened V by 3 bases and J by 1 base, and 7 bases separated the two germline ends. Germline lookup yields CDR1 SGHAT and CDR2 FQNNGV. This chain's CDR3 is CASSLRASYEQYF. The CDR3 DNA sequence: TGTGCCAGCAGCTTGAGAGCGTCCTACGAGCAGTACTTC.

V usage is TRBV10-3 and J usage is TRBJ1-3, with 8 bases lining up with TRBD1. This CDR3 comprises 14 residues. V lost 7 bases, J lost 2 bases, and 4 bases stayed unmatched. Germline V gene lookup returns CDR1 ENHRY and CDR2 SYGVKD. The CDR3 DNA sequence: TGTGCCATCACCTTGACAGGGGCTGGAAACACCATATATTTT. Translation: CAITLTGAGNTIYF.

The V gene is TRBV29-1, the J gene TRBJ1-5, with 7 positions matching TRBD1. Germline CDR1 SQVTM, CDR2 ANQGSEA. CDR3 size: 13 residues. After removal of 4 bases from V and 6 bases from J, the junction contained 6 bases not matched to a gene. DNA for the CDR3: TGCAGCGTTGGGGAAGGGGGCGGTCAGCCCCAGCATTTT. This sequence encodes CSVGEGGGQPQHF.

This clone was picked up one time. This chain connects TRBV18 to TRBJ2-1; TRBD2 matches at 15 bases. The V segment lost 0 bases and the J segment 1 base; nucleotides outside the gene matches: 1. Germline V gives CDR1 KGHSH, CDR2 LQKENI. The CDR3 extends over 18 amino acids. CDR3 in amino acids: CASSPPGLAGGSYNEQFF. The CDR3 DNA is TGTGCCAGCTCACCACCCGGACTAGCGGGAGGGTCCTACAATGAGCAGTTCTTC.

This sequence joins TRBV11-2 and TRBJ2-3; 12 nucleotides line up with TRBD2. The CDR3 contains 15 residues. The junction had 0 bases not matched to a gene; V was cut back by 5 bases and J by 0 bases. Looked up from germline, CDR1 is SGHAT and CDR2 is FQNNGV. CDR3 loop: CASSGLAGSTDTQYF. The CDR3 bases are TGTGCCAGCAGCGGACTAGCGGGAAGCACAGATACGCAGTATTTT.

J is TRBJ2-3 and V is TRBV11-3; unclear D gene. This CDR3 has 12 residues. Germline V gene sequence: CDR1 SGHNT, CDR2 YENEEA. With 1 base removed from V and 5 bases from J, the gap between germline ends came to 4 bases. CDR3 nucleotide sequence: TGTGCCAGCAGCTTAGGGAGAGATACGCAGTATTTT. Translation: CASSLGRDTQYF.

The chain is built from TRBV7-8 and TRBJ2-5; TRBD1 might be the D (6 bases). The germline V and J ends were trimmed by 7 bases and 4 bases, with 22 bases remaining between them. CDR3 length: 16 amino acids. Germline V gene lookup returns CDR1 SGHVS and CDR2 FQNEAQ. The DNA of the CDR3 is TGTGCCAGCAACCCTCTCAGGCGGATAGGGGGAGAGACCCAGTACTTC. Translated, it gives CASNPLRRIGGETQYF.

The genes are TRBV27 and TRBJ1-2, with 8 nucleotides matching TRBD1. CDR1 and CDR2 (germline): MNHEY, SMNVEV (reference sequence). J lost 8 bases, V lost 5 bases, and 19 bases had no gene match. The CDR3 is 17 amino acids. The CDR3 loop is CASSLRTGPGLVDGYTF. Here the CDR3 DNA reads TGTGCCAGCAGTCTACGGACAGGGCCAGGTTTAGTCGACGGCTACACCTTC.

Only one count was recorded for this clone. The chain has TRBV30 and TRBJ1-1; perhaps TRBD1 as D (5 bases). In germline, CDR1 is GTSNPN, CDR2 SVGIG (reference sequence). The CDR3 runs 14 residues. V was cut by 1 base and J by 5 bases, with 14 bases left in between. The CDR3 reads CAWSARRGGTEAFF. The CDR3 coding sequence is TGTGCCTGGAGTGCTAGAAGGGGAGGTACTGAAGCTTTCTTT. The variable domain in full, with the rest retrieved from reference TRBV30 and TRBJ1-1, is SQTIHQWPATLVQPVGSPLSLECTVEGTSNPNLYWYRQAAGRGLQLLFYSVGIGQISSEVPQNLSASRPQDRQFILSSKKLLLSDSGFYLCAWSARRGGTEAFFGQGTRLTVV.

This chain links TRBV6-6 with TRBJ2-1; tentatively, D is TRBD1 (5 bases). The V end was cut by 5 bases, the J end by 7 bases, with 24 bases between. The CDR3 runs to 17 residues. From germline, CDR1 is MNHNY and CDR2 SVGAGI (reference sequence). CDR3 nucleotide sequence: TGTGCCAGCAGTCCCGGCAGGGTGGGCAGGGCTACTAATGAGCAGTTCTTC. This sequence encodes CASSPGRVGRATNEQFF.

The V gene is TRBV25-1, the J gene TRBJ1-5, with 8 bases identical to TRBD1. V lost 6 bases and J lost 3; bases outside the gene matches: 10. The V gene's germline CDR1 is MGHDK and CDR2 SYGVNS. The CDR3 has 16 amino acids. The CDR3 region is CASSQTGAGVNQPQHF. The DNA of the CDR3 is TGTGCCAGCAGCCAGACAGGGGCGGGGGTCAATCAGCCCCAGCATTTT.

The table lists this clone with a count of one. V usage is TRBV7-2 and J usage is TRBJ2-3; TRBD2 agrees at 9 bases. Germline V gene lookup returns CDR1 SGHTA and CDR2 FQGNSA. The CDR3 has 15 residues. V gave up 8 bases and J gave up 2 bases; unmatched junction bases: 8. CDR3 sequence (DNA): TGTGCCAGCGAACTGGCGGGAGGGACCACAGATACGCAGTATTTT. Translated: CASELAGGTTDTQYF.

The chain uses TRBV12-1 and TRBJ2-3; no DNA check was done on the table's D call, TRBD1. TRBV12-1 is a pseudogene. The CDR3 contains 19 residues. The chain's CDR3 is CASSLPTGQRGWTVDTQYF. CDR3 nucleotide sequence: TGTGCCAGCAGCTTACCGACAGGGCAAAGGGGTTGGACTGTCGATACGCAGTATTTT.

This clone was seen only once. In nucleotides, the CDR3 is TGTGCCATCGGAAGACTTGGGGAGACCCTCCACTTT. Translated, it gives CAIGRLGETLHF. The V call is TRBV10-3, the J call TRBJ1-6; D gene ambiguous. Per the germline V gene, CDR1 is ENHRY and CDR2 is SYGVKD. The ends were cut back, 8 bases at V and 14 bases at J, with 16 bases in the middle. This CDR3 comprises 12 residues.

The chain links TRBV5-1 to TRBJ2-7, with 8 bases matching TRBD2. This CDR3 spans 15 amino acids. V gave up 6 bases and J gave up 3 bases; unmatched junction bases: 11. Per the germline V gene, CDR1 is SGHRS and CDR2 is YFSETQ. CDR3 nucleotides: TGCGCCAGCAAGTCCACTAGCGGTTCTCACTACGAGCAGTACTTC. It specifies CASKSTSGSHYEQYF.

The V and J genes are TRBV6-2 or TRBV6-3 and TRBJ2-1; weak D call: TRBD1 (7 bases). This CDR3 has 11 residues. The germline V and J ends were trimmed by 5 bases and 9 bases, with 8 bases remaining between them. Germline V gives CDR1 MNHEY, CDR2 SVGEGT. The CDR3 reads CASSQGGEQFF. The CDR3 coding sequence is TGTGCCAGCAGTCAGGGGGGTGAGCAGTTCTTC.

The genes are TRBV19 and TRBJ2-7, with 13 nucleotides matching TRBD2. CDR3 length: 14 amino acids. Per the germline V gene, CDR1 is LNHDA and CDR2 is SQIVND (reference sequence). The V gene end was trimmed by 3 bases and the J gene end by 5 bases; junction bases not matched to a gene: 1. CDR3 sequence (DNA): TGTGCCAGTAGTATGGGACTAGCGGGAAACGAGCAGTACTTC. Amino acid sequence: CASSMGLAGNEQYF.

The table lists this clone with a few counts. The chain carries TRBV7-2 and TRBJ1-5; TRBD1 matches 7 bases. The CDR3 contains 15 residues. Germline trimming cut 4 bases from V and 4 bases from J; bases unmatched to any gene: 7. The V gene's germline CDR1 is SGHTA and CDR2 FQGNSA. CDR3 coding DNA: TGTGCCAGCAGCTCAGGGACAGTAGGAAATCAGCCCCAGCATTTT. It codes for CASSSGTVGNQPQHF. The complete variable domain, with remaining parts taken from reference TRBV7-2 and TRBJ1-5, reads GAGVSQSPSNKVTEKGKDVELRCDPISGHTALYWYRQSLGQGLEFLIYFQGNSAPDKSGLPSDRFSAERTGGSVSTLTIQRTQQEDSAVYLCASSSGTVGNQPQHFGDGTRLSIL.

CDR3 region: CASSLTGLTEAFF. Written as DNA, the CDR3 is TGTGCCAGCAGCCTCACAGGGCTCACTGAAGCTTTCTTT. The gene calls are TRBV7-9 and TRBJ1-1; D is possibly TRBD1 (6 bases). V shed 5 bases and J shed 4 bases, with 11 bases lying between them. The CDR3 length is 13 residues. CDR1 SEHNR and CDR2 FQNEAQ come from the germline V gene (reference sequence).

This clone was found once. CDR3 protein: CASSVGTSGINEQFF. The CDR3 bases are TGTGCCAGCAGCGTCGGGACTAGCGGGATTAATGAGCAGTTCTTC. The chain couples TRBV9 to TRBJ2-1; 13 bases agree with TRBD2. There are 15 residues in the CDR3. V trimming: 2 bases; J trimming: 7 bases; junction bases outside the gene matches: 3. Germline CDR1 reads SGDLS; CDR2 reads YYNGEE.

The chain couples TRBV5-1 to TRBJ1-2; D unclear. The CDR3 sequence is 14 residues long. Germline CDR1 and CDR2: SGHRS and YFSETQ. Trimming took off 3 bases at V and 5 bases at J, with 14 bases between the two ends. In DNA form, the CDR3 reads TGCGCCAGCAGCTCGGAAAGAGGGCGATATGGCTACACCTTC. Translated, it gives CASSSERGRYGYTF.

The chain recombines TRBV9 with TRBJ1-1; D perhaps matches TRBD1 (5 bases). Trimming removed 4 bases at V and 1 base at J, with 14 bases between. The CDR3 runs 15 residues. Germline V lookup: CDR1 SGDLS, CDR2 YYNGEE. CDR3 in DNA: TGTGCCAGCAGCCCCGGGACTCTTGGGAACACTGAAGCTTTCTTT. This encodes CASSPGTLGNTEAFF.

This chain links TRBV18 with TRBJ2-2, with 9 bases lining up with TRBD1. Germline trimming cut 3 bases from V and 5 bases from J; bases unmatched to any gene: 4. The CDR3 runs 15 residues. Per germline, CDR1 KGHSH and CDR2 LQKENI. In DNA form, the CDR3 reads TGTGCCAGCTCACCTCTCGACAGGGGGACCGGGGAGCTGTTTTTT. Translated, it gives CASSPLDRGTGELFF.

The chain uses TRBV15 and TRBJ1-1, with D maybe TRBD1 (6 bases). Germline V lookup: CDR1 LNHNV, CDR2 YYDKDF (reference sequence). The CDR3 is made up of 16 amino acids. V lost 1 base, J lost 1 base, and 13 bases lay in between. CDR3 residues: CATSRGWDTQNTEAFF. CDR3 nucleotides: TGTGCCACCAGCAGAGGATGGGACACACAGAACACTGAAGCTTTCTTT.